The present T cell receptor beta chain was sequenced within a study of blood T cell repertoires in COVID-19. Study-level background: Donors in the United States, Italy and Spain gave samples during acute or convalescent COVID-19. In each case, the material was cDNA or gDNA derived from T cells, B-cell-depleted T cells, or PBMCs.

How the authors handled the data: Estimation of nucleated cell counts was performed using reference gene primer amplification. The assay was immunoSEQ multiplex PCR, and TCRdb's table has in-frame clones only and misses some. The DNA was the basis for D and trimming; V, J and clone size are from that table. The profile shows some 70,000 clones, around 90% of them singletons. It was during active infection that Seattle patients were enrolled and then longitudinally followed. Per the germline V gene, CDR1 is KGHDR and CDR2 is SFDVKD. Trimming took off 4 bases at V and 2 bases at J, with 12 bases between the two ends. The CDR3 spans 15 residues.

The chain has TRBV24-1 and TRBJ2-3; the D gene is possibly TRBD2 (6 bases). The sequenced sample was peripheral blood. The source is a woman in her sixties with COVID-19, enrolled during active disease. CDR3 DNA sequence: TGTGCCACCAGTGAACCCGGGACTTACACAGATACGCAGTATTTT. Encoded protein: CATSEPGTYTDTQYF.